The next 6 T cell receptor beta chains were all read from a single sample in a study of blood T cell repertoires in COVID-19. Profiling relied on immunoSEQ multiplex PCR, and the TCRdb table lists in-frame clones only, not all of them. The table records about 260,000 clones, 85% to 90% of them present only once. Sequenced: peripheral blood. The source of these receptors is a woman aged 40 to 55 with acute or convalescent COVID-19.

The V and J genes are TRBV5-8 and TRBJ2-2; D not certain. With 0 bases removed from V and 5 bases from J, the gap between germline ends came to 5 bases. Germline CDR1 SGHTS, CDR2 YDEGEE. This CDR3 has 13 amino acids. The CDR3 here is CASSLVRTGELFF. CDR3 in DNA: TGTGCCAGCAGCTTGGTTAGAACCGGGGAGCTGTTTTTT.

This clone was found a few times. V is TRBV5-1 and J is TRBJ2-5; D may be TRBD2 (5 bases). This CDR3 region has 15 residues. V was trimmed by 4 bases and J by 5 bases, leaving 18 bases between them. Germline V gene data show CDR1 as SGHRS and CDR2 as YFSETQ. Written as DNA, the CDR3 is TGCGCCAGCAGCATAGAACTAGGGCCAACGGAGACCCAGTACTTC. Protein sequence: CASSIELGPTETQYF.

V gene TRBV23-1 combines with J gene TRBJ2-6; D gene ambiguous. TRBV23-1 is noted as an ORF with a role that remains uncertain. The V end lost 0 bases, the J end lost 4 bases, and 10 bases lay between the germline ends. This CDR3 contains 16 residues. In DNA form, the CDR3 reads TGCGCCAGCAGTCAATCGCAGGCCAAAGGGGCCAACGTCCTGACTTTC. This codes for CASSQSQAKGANVLTF.

This chain connects TRBV5-5 to TRBJ1-2, with unresolved D. This CDR3 is built from 13 residues. Germline-derived CDR1 and CDR2 are SGHKS and YYEKEE (reference sequence). Trimming left V 3 bases short and J 6 bases short, with 12 bases between. The CDR3 here is CASSWRGSDGYTF. DNA of the CDR3: TGTGCCAGCAGCTGGAGAGGTTCCGATGGCTACACCTTC.

The chain is built from TRBV19 and TRBJ1-3; perhaps TRBD1 as D (5 bases). This CDR3 contains 13 residues. CDR1 LNHDA and CDR2 SQIVND come from the germline V gene (reference sequence). V lost 9 bases, J lost 3 bases, and 12 bases lay in between. CDR3 protein: CASRGGGGNTIYF. The CDR3, as DNA: TGTGCCAGCCGCGGGGGGGGTGGAAACACCATATATTTT. Together with reference TRBV19 and TRBJ1-3, the CDR3 gives the full variable domain: DGGITQSPKYLFRKEGQNVTLSCEQNLNHDAMYWYRQDPGQGLRLIYYSQIVNDFQKGDIAEGYSVSREKKESFPLTVTSAQKNPTAFYLCASRGGGGNTIYFGEGSWLTVV.

V and J are TRBV12-3 or TRBV12-4 and TRBJ1-1, with 7 bases that match TRBD1. V lost 5 bases and J lost 7; bases outside the gene matches: 7. The CDR3 loop spans 13 amino acids. The CDR3 DNA is TGTGCCAGCAGTCGAATCCGGGACAGTGAAGCTTTCTTT. The encoded protein is CASSRIRDSEAFF.